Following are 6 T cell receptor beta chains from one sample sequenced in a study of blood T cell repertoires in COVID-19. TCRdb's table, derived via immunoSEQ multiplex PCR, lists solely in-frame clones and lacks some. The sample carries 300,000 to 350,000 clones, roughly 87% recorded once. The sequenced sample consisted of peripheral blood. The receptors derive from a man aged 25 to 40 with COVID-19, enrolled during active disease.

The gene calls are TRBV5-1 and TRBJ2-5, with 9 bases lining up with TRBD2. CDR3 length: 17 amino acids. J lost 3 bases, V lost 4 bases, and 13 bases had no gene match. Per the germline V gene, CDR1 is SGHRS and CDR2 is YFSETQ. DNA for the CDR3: TGCGCCAGCAGCCTACTGGGACTAGCCTTCGAAGAAGAGACCCAGTACTTC. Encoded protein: CASSLLGLAFEEETQYF.

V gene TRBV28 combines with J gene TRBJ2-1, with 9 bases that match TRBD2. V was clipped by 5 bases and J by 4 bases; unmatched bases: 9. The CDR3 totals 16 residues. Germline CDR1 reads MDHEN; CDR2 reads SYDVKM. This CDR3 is CASSPLAGERYNEQFF. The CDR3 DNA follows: TGTGCCAGCAGTCCCTTAGCGGGAGAACGATACAATGAGCAGTTCTTC.

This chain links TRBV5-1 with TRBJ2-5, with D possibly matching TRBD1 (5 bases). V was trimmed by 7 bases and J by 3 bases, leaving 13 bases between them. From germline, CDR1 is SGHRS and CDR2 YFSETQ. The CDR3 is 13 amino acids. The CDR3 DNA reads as TGCGCCAGCTCCAGGGTGAGGAAAGAGACCCAGTACTTC. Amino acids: CASSRVRKETQYF.

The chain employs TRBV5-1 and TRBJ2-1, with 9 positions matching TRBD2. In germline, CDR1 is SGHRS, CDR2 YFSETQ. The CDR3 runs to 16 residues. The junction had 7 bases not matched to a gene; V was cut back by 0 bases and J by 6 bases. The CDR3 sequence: CASSLARLAGSNEQFF. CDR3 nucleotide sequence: TGCGCCAGCAGCTTGGCCAGGCTAGCGGGGAGCAATGAGCAGTTCTTC. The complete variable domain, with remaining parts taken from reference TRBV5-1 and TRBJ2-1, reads KAGVTQTPRYLIKTRGQQVTLSCSPISGHRSVSWYQQTPGQGLQFLFEYFSETQRNKGNFPGRFSGRQFSNSRSEMNVSTLELGDSALYLCASSLARLAGSNEQFFGPGTRLTVL.

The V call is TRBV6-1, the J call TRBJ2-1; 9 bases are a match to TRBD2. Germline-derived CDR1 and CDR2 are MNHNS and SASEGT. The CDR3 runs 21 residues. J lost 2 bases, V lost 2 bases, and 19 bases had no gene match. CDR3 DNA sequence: TGTGCCAGCAGTGAATCCAATCTCGGGCGTCGGCGGGGGGGAACCTACAATGAGCAGTTCTTC. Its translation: CASSESNLGRRRGGTYNEQFF.

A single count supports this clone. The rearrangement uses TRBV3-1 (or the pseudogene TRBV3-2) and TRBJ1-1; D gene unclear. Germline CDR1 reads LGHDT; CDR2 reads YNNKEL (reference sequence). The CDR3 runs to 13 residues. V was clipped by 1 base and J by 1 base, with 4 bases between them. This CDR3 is CASSQVRNTEAFF. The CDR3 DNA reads TGTGCCAGCAGCCAAGTTCGGAACACTGAAGCTTTCTTT.